This is a list of T cell receptor beta chains from one sample in a study of T-cell reconstitution after alpha-beta-depleted transplantation in children. MiXCR, run by TCRdb on the PCR reads, gives a single entry per CDR3 protein. The sample lists 490,000 or so distinct CDR3 sequences, around 12% occurring once. The sequenced sample was PBMCs from the stem cell graft donor, obtained from the stem cell graft. Source of these receptors: a human donor who donated a stem cell graft to a child with combined immunodeficiency. Each CDR3 is given with its conserved first and last residue. A D gene is named only where the DNA matches it firmly. The listing skips clone size in some rows; elsewhere it reads once, few, many or a size class.

clone_size d_call j_call v_call cdr3_nt cdr3_aa
- - TRBJ1-1 TRBV4-1 TGCGCCAGCAGCCAAGACACGCTGAACTCTGAAGCTTTCTTT CASSQDTLNSEAFF
many TRBD2 TRBJ2-7 TRBV10-3 TGCGCCACTGGGAGGGTCGACGAGCAGTACTTC CATGRVDEQYF
- TRBD1 TRBJ2-5 TRBV15 TGTGCCACCAGCAGAGAATATCAGACAGGGGAAGAGACCCAGTACTTC CATSREYQTGEETQYF
many TRBD2 TRBJ2-3 TRBV4-3 TGCGCCAGCAGCCAAGACACTAGCGGGATCACAGATACGCAGTATTTT CASSQDTSGITDTQYF
many - TRBJ2-3 TRBV29-1 TGCAGCGTTGTCCCGGGACACACAGATACGCAGTATTTT CSVVPGHTDTQYF
few - TRBJ2-3 TRBV20-1 TGCAGTGCTAGCTGGCGACAAACTAGCACAGATACGCAGTATTTT CSASWRQTSTDTQYF
- TRBD2 TRBJ2-1 TRBV3-1 TGTGCCAGCAGCCAAGGGGTAGCGGGGGGGCTCGGGTCGGGTGAGCAGTTCTTC CASSQGVAGGLGSGEQFF
many TRBD1 TRBJ2-1 TRBV7-9 TGTGCCAGCAGCCGAGGACAGGGCTCCTACAATGAGCAGTTCTTC CASSRGQGSYNEQFF
many - TRBJ2-5 TRBV29-1 TGCAGCGTTGAAGATCTCTGGGGAGGAAGGGAGACCCAGTACTTC CSVEDLWGGRETQYF
- TRBD2 TRBJ2-7 TRBV12-3/TRBV12-4 TGTGCCAGCAGGACTTTGTCTAGCGGGAGTTACGAGCAGTACTTC CASRTLSSGSYEQYF
many - TRBJ2-2 TRBV5-1 TGCGCCAGCAGCAGTGACATCACCGGGGAGCTGTTTTTT CASSSDITGELFF
- TRBD1 TRBJ2-7 TRBV27 TGTGCCAGCAGTTTGTTGGGACAGGGGTTCGAGCAGTACTTC CASSLLGQGFEQYF
few - TRBJ1-6 TRBV7-6 TGTGCCAGCAGCCCCCGGTCCTCCCAAAGCTACTATAATTCACCCCTCCACTTT CASSPRSSQSYYNSPLHF
- TRBD1 TRBJ2-6 TRBV5-1 TGCGCCAGCAGCTCGTGGACAGGGGAAGCGGGGGCCAACGTCCTGACTTTC CASSSWTGEAGANVLTF
- TRBD2 TRBJ2-3 TRBV12-3/TRBV12-4 TGTGCCAGCAGGGTGGCTCGACTGGCGGGGGGAGAAGATACGCAGTATTTT CASRVARLAGGEDTQYF
few TRBD2 TRBJ2-1 TRBV20-1 TGCAGTGCGAGAAAAGCGGGGGCCCTCTACAATGAGCAGTTCTTC CSARKAGALYNEQFF
- TRBD1 TRBJ2-2 TRBV4-2 TGTGCCAGCAGCCAAGAAGCGGAGTGGACAGGGGTGCACACCGGGGAGCTGTTTTTT CASSQEAEWTGVHTGELFF
many - TRBJ2-2 TRBV7-3 TGTGCCAGTTCTCTAGCGCCTACCGGGGAGCTGTTTTTT CASSLAPTGELFF
many TRBD2 TRBJ2-5 TRBV10-3 TGTGCCATCAGTGACCCGGGACTAGCGGGGCAAGAGACCCAGTACTTC CAISDPGLAGQETQYF
few TRBD2 TRBJ2-1 TRBV10-3 TGTGCCACCGAACTAGCGGGGCCCTACAATGAGCAGTTCTTC CATELAGPYNEQFF
many TRBD1 TRBJ2-1 TRBV5-6 TGTGCCAGCAGCCCAAGAGGGACAGGGGAACGCGATGAGCAGTTCTTC CASSPRGTGERDEQFF
- - TRBJ2-2 TRBV12-3/TRBV12-4 TGTGCCAGCAGTTCAACGCCTGGGGGGGGCTCTGGCGGGGAGCTGTTTTTT CASSSTPGGGSGGELFF
- TRBD1 TRBJ2-7 TRBV10-3 TGTGCCATCAGTGAAACCTGGGACAGGGAAAACTACGAGCAGTACTTC CAISETWDRENYEQYF
- - TRBJ2-5 TRBV23-1 TGCGCCAGCAGTCAATGGACACGGCAAGAGACCCAGTACTTC CASSQWTRQETQYF
many TRBD2 TRBJ2-7 TRBV20-1 TGCAGTGCTCCCCTTAGCGGGAGCACCCAATGGTCCTACGAGCAGTACTTC CSAPLSGSTQWSYEQYF
few - TRBJ2-2 TRBV12-3/TRBV12-4 TGTGCCAGCAGTCCCGGGGGCCCAGTCACCGGGGAGCTGTTTTTT CASSPGGPVTGELFF
many - TRBJ2-1 TRBV6-5 TGTGCCAGCAGTTATACCTCGAGCTCCTACAATGAGCAGTTCTTC CASSYTSSSYNEQFF
many - TRBJ2-7 TRBV5-1 TGCGCCAGCAGCTTGGCCGGGAACAGGAATACCTACGAGCAGTACTTC CASSLAGNRNTYEQYF
- - TRBJ1-1 TRBV10-3 TGTGCCATCAGTGTGCAGGGACGGTACACTGAAGCTTTCTTT CAISVQGRYTEAFF
few - TRBJ1-4 TRBV6-5 TGTGCCAGCAGTTACTCTCGACGAATTAATGAAAAACTGTTTTTT CASSYSRRINEKLFF
- - TRBJ2-7 TRBV7-2 TGTGCCAGCAGCTGGACCACCGGGTCCTACGAGCAGTACTTC CASSWTTGSYEQYF
- TRBD2 TRBJ2-1 TRBV12-3/TRBV12-4 TGTACCAGCAGCCGAAGAGGGAGCGGGGGAGTTTTATACTACAATGAGCAGTTCTTC CTSSRRGSGGVLYYNEQFF
- TRBD2 TRBJ2-2 TRBV6-5 TGTGCCAGCAGTTTCGGACTAGCGGGCGCTCGAGACGGGGAGCTGTTTTTT CASSFGLAGARDGELFF
- - TRBJ1-2 TRBV27 TGTGCCGGGGGGAGCGGTCCGTCGCCGGCCTATGGCTACACCTTC CAGGSGPSPAYGYTF
many - TRBJ2-1 TRBV20-1 TGCAGTGCGCCGGTTCACAATGAGCAGTTCTTC CSAPVHNEQFF
- - TRBJ1-5 TRBV7-2 TGTGCCAGCAGCCTAGAGTGGGGCGGGCATCAGCCCCAGCATTTT CASSLEWGGHQPQHF
few - TRBJ2-2 TRBV5-1 TGCGCCAGCAGCTATAGCTCGGGGACCGGGGAGCTGTTTTTT CASSYSSGTGELFF
many - TRBJ2-7 TRBV21-1 TGTGCCAGCAGCAAAGCGACTAGCGGGACCTACGAGCAGTACTTC CASSKATSGTYEQYF
- - TRBJ2-3 TRBV29-1 TGCAGCGTTGGGCACCAGGGAGGCCCAGATACGCAGTATTTT CSVGHQGGPDTQYF
few TRBD2 TRBJ2-5 TRBV7-2 TGTGCCAGCAGCGTTGCTAGCGGGAGTGGACAAGAGACCCAGTACTTC CASSVASGSGQETQYF
- TRBD1 TRBJ1-2 TRBV28 TGTGCCAGCAGTCCCAAGGACAGGGCGGCCTATGGCTACACCTTC CASSPKDRAAYGYTF
few TRBD1 TRBJ2-2 TRBV19 TGTGCCAGTAGTAAAGGGACAGGGGCTAACACCGGGGAGCTGTTTTTT CASSKGTGANTGELFF
- - TRBJ2-7 TRBV9 TGTGCCAGCAGCGTCTCGGACCGCGCCGCCTACGAGCAGTACTTC CASSVSDRAAYEQYF
- - TRBJ1-3 TRBV29-1 TGCAGCGTTGAAGGGACACGTGGAGGAAACACCATATATTTT CSVEGTRGGNTIYF
- - TRBJ2-5 TRBV7-9 TGTGCCAGCAGCTTGCTCCAGTTCCAAGAGACCCAGTACTTC CASSLLQFQETQYF
- TRBD2 TRBJ2-1 TRBV18 TGTGCCAGCTCACAAGACCCGGGACTAGCGGAGACGATAGGTGAGCAGTTCTTC CASSQDPGLAETIGEQFF
- TRBD1 TRBJ1-6 TRBV28 TGTGCCAGCAGTTCGACAGGGGGTCATTCACCCCTCCACTTT CASSSTGGHSPLHF
many - TRBJ2-4 TRBV15 TGTGCCACCAGCAGAGATCCCGGGGCGGGATTAGACAAAAACATTCAGTACTTC CATSRDPGAGLDKNIQYF
many - TRBJ1-2 TRBV7-9 TGTGCCAGCAGCTTAGTGCCAGCGGATGGGGGCTACACCTTC CASSLVPADGGYTF
few - TRBJ2-7 TRBV19 TGTGCCTCGAGTGCTAGCGCTGTACCCCTACCATACGAGCAGTACTTC CASSASAVPLPYEQYF
many - TRBJ2-7 TRBV6-2/TRBV6-3 TGTGCCAGCAGATTCGACTCCTACGAGCAGTACTTC CASRFDSYEQYF
- TRBD2 TRBJ2-1 TRBV5-1 TGCGCCAGCAGCCCCCGGAGCGGGAGGGATGGCGATGAGCAGTTCTTC CASSPRSGRDGDEQFF
few TRBD2 TRBJ2-2 TRBV6-1 TGTGCCAGCACGCGGGGGGGTGAAACCGGGGAGCTGTTTTTT CASTRGGETGELFF
few - TRBJ1-2 TRBV4-3 TGCGCCAGCAGCCAAGAGGACAGTAACTATGGCTACACCTTC CASSQEDSNYGYTF
many - TRBJ2-7 TRBV5-1 TGCGCCAGCAGCTTGGGGTCGGGGGTGAGGAACGAGCAGTACTTC CASSLGSGVRNEQYF
few TRBD1 TRBJ2-1 TRBV19 TGTGCCAGTAGCCCCCGGACAGGGGTCCATGAGCAGTTCTTC CASSPRTGVHEQFF
- - TRBJ1-1 TRBV12-3/TRBV12-4 TGTGCCAGCAGTTTACAGGGGTTAAGGACTGAAGCTTTCTTT CASSLQGLRTEAFF